What follows is one T cell receptor beta chain and its context. Antigen: not known. The ends were cut back, 0 bases at V and 1 base at J, with 9 bases in the middle. CDR3 length: 15 amino acids. Germline CDR1 and CDR2: ENHRY and SYGVKD. This sample was included in a study of T cells in Graves' hyperthyroidism and ophthalmopathy. Study-level results: Before onset, by a median of about six months, the model predicted ophthalmopathy.

TCR beta CDR3 regions were amplified from RNA. TCR CDR3 underwent first-round RT-PCR with the HTBI primer set. TCRdb re-analysed the multiplex PCR reads in MiXCR, keeping a single row per CDR3 protein. The sample includes 490,000 or so distinct CDR3 sequences, 15% to 20% of them seen just once. This chain joins TRBV10-3 and TRBJ1-1, with D unresolved. The source of this sequence is a man aged 35 to 55 with Graves' ophthalmopathy. Sequencing was performed on blood. The CDR3 sequence: CAISESRLANTEAFF. In DNA form, the CDR3 reads TGTGCCATCAGTGAGTCGAGATTAGCGAACACTGAAGCTTTCTTT.